This is a list of T cell receptor beta chains from one sample in a study of cytomegalovirus exposure and HLA in healthy donors. The repertoire was sequenced with immunoSEQ multiplex PCR; TCRdb's copy has only in-frame clones and lacks some. Of some 78,000 clones listed, 90% to 97% are singletons. Specimen: PBMCs. These receptors all come from a man aged 18 to 30 in good health and CMV-seropositive. CDR3s include the opening cysteine and the closing phenylalanine or tryptophan. The D gene is left open where the match is weak. Clone size appears in some rows only: once, few, many, or a class for an expanded clone.

j_gene: TRBJ2-4; d_gene: TRBD1; v_gene: TRBV9; abundance: -; CDR3aa: CASSQTGGAKNIQYF; CDR3nt: TGTGCCAGCAGCCAGACAGGGGGAGCCAAAAACATTCAGTACTTC
j_gene: TRBJ1-3; d_gene: -; v_gene: TRBV7-9; abundance: -; CDR3aa: CASSSSGSGNTIYF; CDR3nt: TGTGCCAGCAGCTCCTCGGGCTCTGGAAACACCATATATTTT
j_gene: TRBJ1-5; d_gene: -; v_gene: TRBV10-1; abundance: -; CDR3aa: CASSSRTEGPQHF; CDR3nt: TGCGCCAGCAGTTCACGGACAGAAGGGCCCCAGCATTTT
j_gene: TRBJ1-5; d_gene: -; v_gene: TRBV7-9; abundance: -; CDR3aa: CASSRGGHMAGQPQHF; CDR3nt: TGTGCCAGCAGCCGGGGGGGGCACATGGCCGGTCAGCCCCAGCATTTT
j_gene: TRBJ2-1; d_gene: -; v_gene: TRBV6-4; abundance: many; CDR3aa: CASSDSAGSYNEQFF; CDR3nt: TGTGCCAGCAGTGACTCAGCGGGCTCCTACAATGAGCAGTTCTTC
j_gene: TRBJ2-5; d_gene: -; v_gene: TRBV5-4; abundance: -; CDR3aa: CASSTSPSQETQYF; CDR3nt: TGTGCCAGCAGCACTAGCCCCTCCCAAGAGACCCAGTACTTC
j_gene: TRBJ2-1; d_gene: TRBD1; v_gene: TRBV30; abundance: -; CDR3aa: CAWGGQGWGEQFF; CDR3nt: TGTGCCTGGGGGGGACAGGGATGGGGGGAGCAGTTCTTC
j_gene: TRBJ1-1; d_gene: -; v_gene: TRBV15; abundance: once; CDR3aa: CATSPRVGEAFF; CDR3nt: TGTGCCACCAGCCCCCGCGTCGGTGAAGCTTTCTTT
j_gene: TRBJ2-2; d_gene: TRBD1; v_gene: TRBV27; abundance: -; CDR3aa: CASRTGSLRELFF; CDR3nt: TGTGCCAGCAGGACAGGGTCACTCCGGGAGCTGTTTTTT
j_gene: TRBJ2-1; d_gene: -; v_gene: TRBV29-1; abundance: once; CDR3aa: CSVVLYDEQFF; CDR3nt: TGCAGCGTCGTACTGTACGATGAGCAGTTCTTC
j_gene: TRBJ2-5; d_gene: TRBD2; v_gene: TRBV7-9; abundance: -; CDR3aa: CASSAVREVETQYF; CDR3nt: TGTGCCAGCAGCGCGGTGCGGGAGGTAGAGACCCAGTACTTC
j_gene: TRBJ2-3; d_gene: TRBD2; v_gene: TRBV2; abundance: -; CDR3aa: CASSEDRSGLAGELTDTQYF; CDR3nt: TGTGCCAGCAGTGAGGACAGGTCCGGACTAGCGGGGGAACTCACAGATACGCAGTATTTT
j_gene: TRBJ1-5; d_gene: -; v_gene: TRBV6-1; abundance: -; CDR3aa: CASSDRGFNQPQHF; CDR3nt: TGTGCCAGCAGTGATCGGGGATTCAATCAGCCCCAGCATTTT
j_gene: TRBJ2-1; d_gene: TRBD2; v_gene: TRBV7-3; abundance: once; CDR3aa: CASRSPGLGADEQFF; CDR3nt: TGTGCCAGCAGATCTCCGGGACTAGGGGCGGATGAGCAGTTCTTC
j_gene: TRBJ2-2; d_gene: -; v_gene: TRBV2; abundance: -; CDR3aa: CASSNSGVTGELFF; CDR3nt: TGTGCCAGCAGTAACTCGGGAGTCACCGGGGAGCTGTTTTTT
j_gene: TRBJ1-1; d_gene: -; v_gene: TRBV7-9; abundance: -; CDR3aa: CASSLAPNTEAFF; CDR3nt: TGTGCCAGCAGCTTAGCCCCTAACACTGAAGCTTTCTTT
j_gene: TRBJ2-1; d_gene: TRBD2; v_gene: TRBV4-1; abundance: -; CDR3aa: CASSLLLANEQFF; CDR3nt: TGCGCCAGCAGCCTATTACTAGCGAATGAGCAGTTCTTC
j_gene: TRBJ1-2; d_gene: TRBD1; v_gene: TRBV5-1; abundance: -; CDR3aa: CASSLAGTGTLVGYGYTF; CDR3nt: TGCGCCAGCAGCTTGGCCGGGACAGGGACCCTCGTCGGTTATGGCTACACCTTC
j_gene: TRBJ1-5; d_gene: -; v_gene: TRBV6-5; abundance: -; CDR3aa: CASSWTSGSNQPQHF; CDR3nt: TGTGCCAGCAGTTGGACATCGGGTAGCAATCAGCCCCAGCATTTT
j_gene: TRBJ2-7; d_gene: TRBD2; v_gene: TRBV19; abundance: -; CDR3aa: CASSPRAGVYEQYF; CDR3nt: TGTGCCAGTAGTCCTCGAGCGGGAGTCTACGAGCAGTACTTC
j_gene: TRBJ2-5; d_gene: -; v_gene: TRBV2; abundance: -; CDR3aa: CASSGSLSETQYF; CDR3nt: TGTGCCAGCAGCGGGTCGTTGTCAGAGACCCAGTACTTC
j_gene: TRBJ1-4; d_gene: -; v_gene: TRBV27; abundance: -; CDR3aa: CASSPPDSRGEKLFF; CDR3nt: TGTGCCAGCAGTCCCCCGGACTCGCGTGGTGAAAAACTGTTTTTT
j_gene: TRBJ1-5; d_gene: -; v_gene: TRBV27; abundance: -; CDR3aa: CASAAMFSNQPQHF; CDR3nt: TGTGCCAGCGCCGCTATGTTTAGCAATCAGCCCCAGCATTTT
j_gene: TRBJ2-7; d_gene: TRBD1; v_gene: TRBV5-1; abundance: -; CDR3aa: CASRDAGQAAYEQYF; CDR3nt: TGCGCCAGCAGGGACGCGGGACAGGCCGCCTACGAGCAGTACTTC
j_gene: TRBJ2-1; d_gene: TRBD2; v_gene: TRBV10-2; abundance: -; CDR3aa: CASKGLAGDEQFF; CDR3nt: TGCGCCAGCAAAGGACTAGCGGGAGACGAGCAGTTCTTC
j_gene: TRBJ2-2; d_gene: -; v_gene: TRBV2; abundance: -; CDR3aa: CASSERGLQNTGELFF; CDR3nt: TGTGCCAGCAGTGAAAGGGGCCTTCAAAACACCGGGGAGCTGTTTTTT
j_gene: TRBJ2-7; d_gene: -; v_gene: TRBV5-1; abundance: -; CDR3aa: CASSALTGWEQYF; CDR3nt: TGCGCCAGCAGCGCACTTACAGGCTGGGAGCAGTACTTC
j_gene: TRBJ2-2; d_gene: TRBD2; v_gene: TRBV7-2; abundance: -; CDR3aa: CASSLGTSGFTGELFF; CDR3nt: TGTGCCAGCAGCCTGGGGACTAGCGGTTTCACCGGGGAGCTGTTTTTT
j_gene: TRBJ1-5; d_gene: -; v_gene: TRBV28; abundance: -; CDR3aa: CASSLEPGGNQPQHF; CDR3nt: TGTGCCAGCAGTTTGGAGCCAGGGGGCAATCAGCCCCAGCATTTT
j_gene: TRBJ2-1; d_gene: TRBD2; v_gene: TRBV6-1; abundance: -; CDR3aa: CASSDIAGGTNEQFF; CDR3nt: TGTGCCAGCAGTGACATAGCGGGAGGTACCAATGAGCAGTTCTTC
j_gene: TRBJ1-1; d_gene: -; v_gene: TRBV11-2; abundance: once; CDR3aa: CASSLDGVEAEAFF; CDR3nt: TGTGCCAGCAGCTTAGACGGAGTGGAAGCTGAAGCTTTCTTT
j_gene: TRBJ2-1; d_gene: TRBD2; v_gene: TRBV19; abundance: -; CDR3aa: CASSVLATAYNEQFF; CDR3nt: TGTGCCAGTAGTGTACTAGCGACGGCCTACAATGAGCAGTTCTTC
j_gene: TRBJ2-1; d_gene: -; v_gene: TRBV10-2; abundance: once; CDR3aa: CASSGPRDRGLGEGSYNEQFF; CDR3nt: TGCGCCAGCAGTGGCCCTCGGGACCGGGGGTTGGGGGAAGGCTCCTACAATGAGCAGTTCTTC
j_gene: TRBJ1-2; d_gene: -; v_gene: TRBV19; abundance: once; CDR3aa: CASSPALTENYGYTF; CDR3nt: TGTGCCAGTAGTCCTGCCTTGACAGAAAACTATGGCTACACCTTC
j_gene: TRBJ1-5; d_gene: -; v_gene: TRBV19; abundance: once; CDR3aa: CASSRGVTNQPQHF; CDR3nt: TGTGCCAGTAGTCGGGGGGTGACCAATCAGCCCCAGCATTTT